The 15 T cell receptor beta chains given below trace back to one sample, sequenced in a study of regulatory T cells in long-lasting Graves disease. Both iRepertoire HTBI primers and Arm-PCR of CDR3 regions were used to build the TCR beta libraries. TCRdb used MiXCR to reprocess the multiplex PCR reads, holding one entry per CDR3 protein. The sample consists of 380,000 or so distinct CDR3 sequences, around 15% of them appearing once. As for time point: newly diagnosed GD, antithyroid drugs for less than 3 months. There was RNA extracted from PBMCs, and the TCR library was made from it. These data are also associated with another study on T cells in Graves' hyperthyroidism and ophthalmopathy.

The specimen comprised peripheral blood mononuclear cells (PBMCs), sampled at new diagnosis, from a patient treated with antithyroid drugs. These receptors were taken from a woman under 30 with Graves disease.

This clonotype was seen ten or more times. The chain employs TRBV3-1 and TRBJ2-3, with a weak D call TRBD2 (5 bases). There are 14 residues in the CDR3. Germline CDR1 reads LGHDT; CDR2 reads YNNKEL (reference sequence). Trimming shortened V by 6 bases and J by 0 bases, and 10 bases separated the two germline ends. The CDR3 bases are TGTGCCAGCAGGGGGAGTAGCAGCACAGATACGCAGTATTTT. This encodes CASRGSSSTDTQYF.

The table lists this clonotype with many counts. The CDR3, as DNA: TGCGCCAGCAGGACCGAGGGTAACACTGAAGCTTTCTTT. Translated, it gives CASRTEGNTEAFF. This chain links TRBV10-2 with TRBJ1-1; D is undetermined. CDR3 size: 13 residues. V gave up 6 bases and J gave up 2 bases, with 10 bases separating them. The germline CDR1 and CDR2 sequences are WSHSY and SAAADI.

The table lists this clonotype with many counts. J is TRBJ2-7 and V is TRBV6-1; D is unresolved. Trimming left V 4 bases short and J 0 bases short, with 13 bases between. The length of the CDR3 is 15 residues. CDR1 MNHNS and CDR2 SASEGT come from the germline V gene. Here the CDR3 reads CASSAMTLSSYEQYF. CDR3 bases: TGTGCCAGCAGTGCCATGACTCTGAGCTCCTACGAGCAGTACTTC.

Ten or more counts support this clonotype. V is TRBV12-3 or TRBV12-4 and J is TRBJ2-7; tentative D call: TRBD2 (6 bases). This CDR3 spans 14 amino acids. The germline V and J ends were trimmed by 7 bases and 1 base, with 14 bases remaining between them. The CDR3 nucleotides read TGTGCCAGCACCTTACGGGGGTGGTCCTACGAGCAGTACTTC. Protein product: CASTLRGWSYEQYF.

This clonotype has just a few counts. The V gene is TRBV19, the J gene TRBJ1-5, with D uncertain. The germline V and J ends were trimmed by 11 bases and 4 bases, with 21 bases remaining between them. The V gene's germline CDR1 is LNHDA and CDR2 SQIVND (reference sequence). The CDR3 is made up of 15 amino acids. In DNA form, the CDR3 reads TGTGCCGCTATTATGGAGGGCAGTTCAAATCAGCCCCAGCATTTT. It encodes CAAIMEGSSNQPQHF. The full variable domain, with the rest looked up from reference TRBV19 and TRBJ1-5, is DGGITQSPKYLFRKEGQNVTLSCEQNLNHDAMYWYRQDPGQGLRLIYYSQIVNDFQKGDIAEGYSVSREKKESFPLTVTSAQKNPTAFYLCAAIMEGSSNQPQHFGDGTRLSIL.

Concerning this clonotype: One base away lies a much larger clone, so this may be a sequencing read error. The V and J genes are TRBV27 and TRBJ2-7; 8 bases are shared with TRBD2. CDR1 is MNHEY, CDR2 SMNVEV, per germline (reference sequence). With 4 bases clipped from V and 5 bases from J, the junction kept 1 base outside the gene matches. There are 12 residues in the CDR3. The CDR3, as DNA: TGTGCCAGCAGTTCGGGGGGGGACGAGCAGTACTTC. This encodes CASSSGGDEQYF.

This clonotype was picked up many times. The V gene is TRBV20-1, the J gene TRBJ2-1, with 7 nucleotides matching TRBD2. The CDR3 has 12 amino acids. V shed 7 bases and J 9 bases; nucleotides not matched to a gene: 9. Germline V gene data show CDR1 as DFQATT and CDR2 as SNEGSKA (reference sequence). The CDR3 sequence: CSEAGFRGEQFF. As DNA, the CDR3 is TGCAGTGAAGCGGGGTTTAGGGGTGAGCAGTTCTTC.

This clonotype occurred many times. DNA of the CDR3: TGTGCCAGCGGGGGGGGCAATCAGCCCCAGCATTTT. This translates into CASGGGNQPQHF. The chain couples TRBV3-1 to TRBJ1-5; D is possibly TRBD1 (5 bases). V was shortened by 8 bases and J by 2 bases, with 7 bases between the two germline ends. This CDR3 is built from 12 residues. Per germline, CDR1 LGHDT and CDR2 YNNKEL (reference sequence).

This chain joins TRBV9 and TRBJ1-2; D remains ambiguous. CDR3 length: 12 residues. Germline loops: CDR1 SGDLS, CDR2 YYNGEE. Trimming shortened V by 7 bases and J by 1 base, and 8 bases separated the two germline ends. CDR3 region: CASSGLNYGYTF. In DNA, the CDR3 is TGTGCCAGCTCCGGGCTTAACTATGGCTACACCTTC.

This clonotype was observed at least ten times. The chain is built from TRBV6-2 or TRBV6-3 and TRBJ2-3; 8 nucleotides match TRBD1. The junction had 8 bases not matched to a gene; V was cut back by 2 bases and J by 4 bases. From germline, CDR1 is MNHEY and CDR2 SVGEGT. The CDR3 is 16 residues long. The CDR3 DNA is TGTGCCAGCAGTTACATGTGGACAGGGCGGGCAGATACGCAGTATTTT. Translation: CASSYMWTGRADTQYF.

This clonotype was detected many times. V and J are TRBV7-3 and TRBJ2-1, with a possible D match to TRBD2 (6 bases). There are 15 residues in the CDR3. CDR1 and CDR2 from the germline V gene are SGHTA and FQGTGA. Trimming shortened V by 5 bases and J by 0 bases, and 11 bases separated the two germline ends. CDR3 residues: CASSPTAGSYNEQFF. The CDR3 DNA is TGTGCCAGCAGCCCGACAGCGGGCTCCTACAATGAGCAGTTCTTC.

This clonotype occurred many times. The V gene is TRBV20-1, the J gene TRBJ2-3, with D unresolved. This CDR3 spans 12 amino acids. CDR1 and CDR2 (germline): DFQATT, SNEGSKA (reference sequence). The V gene lost 6 bases and the J gene lost 3 bases, with 10 bases spanning the gap. The CDR3 DNA sequence: TGCAGTGCCGGCCCCTTAACAGATACGCAGTATTTT. Translating gives CSAGPLTDTQYF.

V is TRBV19 and J is TRBJ2-1, with TRBD2 identical over 11 bases. Losses at the gene ends were 8 bases for V and 4 bases for J; bases not matched to a gene: 7. The CDR3 runs 15 residues. From germline, CDR1 is LNHDA and CDR2 SQIVND (reference sequence). The CDR3 sequence: CASDPGTSGYNEQFF. The DNA for the CDR3 is TGTGCCAGTGACCCCGGGACTAGCGGTTACAATGAGCAGTTCTTC.

This clonotype showed up many times. V gene TRBV3-1 combines with J gene TRBJ1-4, with a possible D match to TRBD1 (6 bases). V was clipped by 4 bases and J by 5 bases, with 14 bases between them. This CDR3 contains 15 residues. Germline V lookup: CDR1 LGHDT, CDR2 YNNKEL (reference sequence). CDR3 region: CASSRRQDRNEKLFF. The CDR3 bases are TGTGCCAGCAGCCGCAGACAGGACCGCAATGAAAAACTGTTTTTT.

This clonotype was picked up many times. V gene TRBV6-1 combines with J gene TRBJ1-2, with D unclear. The V gene's germline CDR1 is MNHNS and CDR2 SASEGT. The V gene lost 5 bases and the J gene lost 7 bases, with 17 bases spanning the gap. The CDR3 sequence is 14 residues long. The CDR3 sequence: CASSISDVRGGYTF. The CDR3 DNA is TGTGCCAGCAGTATAAGCGATGTCCGGGGTGGCTACACCTTC.